The 27 T cell receptor beta chains given below trace back to one sample, sequenced in a study of cytotoxic CD8 clonotypes in ibrutinib-treated CLL. The data were produced by immunoSEQ multiplex PCR, yet TCRdb's version contains in-frame clones alone and is incomplete. The data contain nearly 85,000 clones, 79% of them singletons. Sequenced here: PBMCs, sampled after 12 months of ibrutinib treatment. Receptors were obtained from a human donor with chronic lymphocytic leukemia.

The chain uses TRBV5-4 and TRBJ2-7; D remains ambiguous. Deletions cut 3 bases from V and 0 bases from J, with 13 bases between. CDR1 is SGHNT, CDR2 YYREEE, per germline (reference sequence). The CDR3 is 15 amino acids. The CDR3 DNA reads TGTGCCAGCAGCTACGGACGGTCGAGCTCCTACGAGCAGTACTTC. Translated: CASSYGRSSSYEQYF.

The CDR3 here is CASSSSDGPYEQYF. DNA of the CDR3: TGTGCCAGCAGCTCTTCGGACGGCCCCTACGAGCAGTACTTC. The rearrangement uses TRBV7-3 and TRBJ2-7, with D hard to call. The CDR3 consists of 14 residues. Trimming pared 4 bases from V and 2 bases from J, leaving 12 bases between. From germline, CDR1 is SGHTA and CDR2 FQGTGA.

The gene calls are TRBV4-3 and TRBJ2-5, with 7 positions matching TRBD2. Germline V gene sequence: CDR1 LGHNA, CDR2 YSLEER. CDR3 size: 18 residues. Germline trimming cut 0 bases from V and 1 base from J; bases unmatched to any gene: 11. The CDR3 DNA is TGCGCCAGCAGCCAAGAGGTGGCGGGAGAGGGCACCCAAGAGACCCAGTACTTC. This codes for CASSQEVAGEGTQETQYF.

V is TRBV4-2 and J is TRBJ1-2; D possibly corresponds to TRBD1 (6 bases). Trimming pared 0 bases from V and 4 bases from J, leaving 9 bases between. Germline CDR1 reads LGHNA; CDR2 reads YNFKEQ. CDR3 size: 14 residues. The DNA of the CDR3 is TGTGCCAGCAGCCAAGACGGGACAAGCTATGGCTACACCTTC. Protein sequence: CASSQDGTSYGYTF.

As DNA, the CDR3 is TGTGCCAGCAGTTACCCAAGACAGGGTAGCTACGAGCAGTACTTC. Translating gives CASSYPRQGSYEQYF. This chain uses TRBV6-5 with TRBJ2-7; 7 bases align to TRBD1. V shed 2 bases, J shed 3 bases, and the junction held 7 bases outside the gene matches. This CDR3 comprises 15 residues. Germline CDR1 is MNHEY and CDR2 is SVGAGI.

V usage is TRBV5-4 and J usage is TRBJ2-7; D is unresolved. Germline V CDR1 and CDR2: SGHNT, YYREEE (reference sequence). The V end was cut by 0 bases, the J end by 5 bases, with 6 bases between. This CDR3 has 12 amino acids. This chain's CDR3 is CASSLGVDEQYF. The CDR3 bases are TGTGCCAGCAGCTTGGGTGTGGACGAGCAGTACTTC. The whole variable domain, remainder taken from reference TRBV5-4 and TRBJ2-7, is ETGVTQSPTHLIKTRGQQVTLRCSSQSGHNTVSWYQQALGQGPQFIFQYYREEENGRGNFPPRFSGLQFPNYSSELNVNALELDDSALYLCASSLGVDEQYFGPGTRLTVT.

The CDR3 loop is CASSPGGAAEGNEQFF. The CDR3 region has the DNA TGTGCCAGCAGCCCCGGGGGGGCAGCAGAGGGGAATGAGCAGTTCTTC. The rearrangement links TRBV11-3 to TRBJ2-1, with 8 bases aligning to TRBD2. After removal of 5 bases from V and 7 bases from J, the junction contained 13 bases not matched to a gene. CDR1 SGHNT and CDR2 YENEEA come from the germline V gene. The CDR3 runs 16 residues. Drawing the rest from reference TRBV11-3 and TRBJ2-1, the complete variable domain is EAGVVQSPRYKIIEKKQPVAFWCNPISGHNTLYWYLQNLGQGPELLIRYENEEAVDDSQLPKDRFSAERLKGVDSTLKIQPAELGDSAVYLCASSPGGAAEGNEQFFGPGTRLTVL.

The chain joins TRBV7-2 to TRBJ1-5, with TRBD1 identical over 9 bases. There are 16 residues in the CDR3. Germline V gene data show CDR1 as SGHTA and CDR2 as FQGNSA. With 3 bases clipped from V and 1 base from J, the junction kept 4 bases outside the gene matches. The CDR3 DNA reads as TGTGCCAGCAGCTTCGGCGGGACAGGGAGCAATCAGCCCCAGCATTTT. Translation: CASSFGGTGSNQPQHF.

V and J are TRBV7-9 and TRBJ1-4; the D is unclear. V lost 5 bases to trimming and J lost 3 bases, with 22 bases between them. The CDR3 runs 18 residues. Germline CDR1 and CDR2: SEHNR and FQNEAQ (reference sequence). CDR3 sequence: CASSPEVRASLSNEKLFF. The CDR3 DNA reads as TGTGCCAGCAGCCCGGAGGTTCGGGCCTCGTTGTCTAATGAAAAACTGTTTTTT.

This clone was counted a few times. The rearrangement links TRBV5-5 to TRBJ1-2, with no clear D. The germline V and J ends were trimmed by 6 bases and 5 bases, with 20 bases remaining between them. Per the germline V gene, CDR1 is SGHKS and CDR2 is YYEKEE (reference sequence). The CDR3 extends over 15 amino acids. The CDR3 bases are TGTGCCAGCAACCTACCCCCGGGCTTTGGGTATGGCTACACCTTC. Translated: CASNLPPGFGYGYTF.

This clone occurred once. The genes are TRBV4-2 and TRBJ1-2; weak D call: TRBD1 (5 bases). Trimming stripped 8 bases from V and 1 base from J, with 17 bases between. The germline V gene encodes CDR1 LGHNA and CDR2 YNFKEQ. The CDR3 loop spans 15 amino acids. The CDR3 DNA reads TGTGCCAGCCAGCCTACCAGGGCCCATAACTATGGCTACACCTTC. Its translation: CASQPTRAHNYGYTF.

V and J are TRBV9 and TRBJ2-1; D ambiguous. The CDR3 has 14 amino acids. Deletions cut 0 bases from V and 6 bases from J, with 10 bases between. Germline-derived CDR1 and CDR2 are SGDLS and YYNGEE. CDR3: CASSVVGSLNEQFF. The DNA for the CDR3 is TGTGCCAGCAGCGTAGTAGGTAGCCTCAATGAGCAGTTCTTC. The variable domain in full, completed from reference TRBV9 and TRBJ2-1, reads DSGVTQTPKHLITATGQRVTLRCSPRSGDLSVYWYQQSLDQGLQFLIQYYNGEERAKGNILERFSAQQFPDLHSELNLSSLELGDSALYFCASSVVGSLNEQFFGPGTRLTVL.

This sequence joins TRBV30 and TRBJ1-5, with TRBD1 as a possible D gene (6 bases). This CDR3 is 12 amino acids long. The V gene's germline CDR1 is GTSNPN and CDR2 SVGIG (reference sequence). Trimming cost V 2 bases and J 7 bases, with 9 bases left between them. CDR3: CAWSKGGQPQHF. The CDR3 DNA follows: TGTGCCTGGAGTAAGGGGGGCCAGCCCCAGCATTTT.

V gene TRBV6-4 combines with J gene TRBJ2-2, with TRBD2 matching over 10 bases. CDR1 and CDR2 (germline): MRHNA, SNTAGT. The CDR3 has 15 amino acids. V gave up 3 bases and J gave up 5 bases; unmatched junction bases: 3. The CDR3 region is CASSDLAGDTGELFF. CDR3 bases: TGTGCCAGCAGTGATCTAGCGGGGGATACCGGGGAGCTGTTTTTT.

The gene calls are TRBV5-4 and TRBJ2-1; no reliable D call. The V and J ends lost 3 bases and 0 bases respectively, with 7 bases between them. This CDR3 region has 14 residues. CDR1 is SGHNT and CDR2 is YYREEE in the germline V gene (reference sequence). The CDR3 region has the DNA TGTGCCAGCAGCTCCGCCGGCTCCTACAATGAGCAGTTCTTC. This sequence encodes CASSSAGSYNEQFF.

V gene TRBV2 combines with J gene TRBJ1-2; 7 bases agree with TRBD1. J gave up 8 bases and V 6 bases, and 12 bases lay outside the gene matches. CDR3 length equals 14 residues. From germline, CDR1 is SNHLY and CDR2 FYNNEI. The CDR3 nucleotides read TGTGCCAGCAGGGTAGAGAGGGGGCTGTGGGGCTACACCTTC. This gives the protein CASRVERGLWGYTF.

V gene TRBV18 combines with J gene TRBJ2-7; D is possibly TRBD2 (5 bases). Trimming took off 5 bases at V and 5 bases at J, with 13 bases between the two ends. Germline values: CDR1 KGHSH, CDR2 LQKENI. The CDR3 extends over 13 amino acids. The CDR3 loop reads CASSTPGVHEQYF. CDR3 nucleotide sequence: TGTGCCAGCTCAACCCCCGGGGTCCACGAGCAGTACTTC.

Written as DNA, the CDR3 is TGCGCCAGCAGCTTGGGAATCACCCAAGAGACCCAGTACTTC. Its protein is CASSLGITQETQYF. This sequence joins TRBV5-1 and TRBJ2-5; D is unresolved. The CDR3 runs 14 residues. V was clipped by 0 bases and J by 1 base, with 7 bases between them. Germline V gene lookup returns CDR1 SGHRS and CDR2 YFSETQ.

The rearrangement joins TRBV10-3 to TRBJ1-1; no definite D call. V was cut by 10 bases and J by 4 bases, with 7 bases left in between. There are 10 residues in the CDR3. CDR1 and CDR2 (germline): ENHRY, SYGVKD. In DNA form, the CDR3 reads TGTGCCACCCGGGGCACTGAAGCTTTCTTT. It yields the protein CATRGTEAFF.

This chain uses TRBV11-2 with TRBJ2-2; 10 positions agree with TRBD1. This CDR3 is 16 amino acids long. Unmatched junction bases numbered 7, after V lost 5 bases and J lost 4 bases. CDR1 is SGHAT and CDR2 is FQNNGV in the germline V gene. The chain's CDR3 is CASSPTGTGVTGELFF. Written as DNA, the CDR3 is TGTGCCAGCAGCCCCACCGGGACAGGGGTCACCGGGGAGCTGTTTTTT.

The V call is TRBV5-4, the J call TRBJ2-7; 8 positions match TRBD2. CDR1 is SGHNT, CDR2 YYREEE, per germline (reference sequence). J lost 1 base, V lost 1 base, and 7 bases had no gene match. The CDR3 has 16 residues. The CDR3 here is CASSLPTSGRSYEQYF. In nucleotides, the CDR3 is TGTGCCAGCAGCTTGCCCACTAGCGGAAGGTCCTACGAGCAGTACTTC.

J is TRBJ2-1 and V is TRBV5-1; 7 nucleotides match TRBD2. V shed 4 bases, J shed 5 bases, and the junction held 0 bases outside the gene matches. From germline, CDR1 is SGHRS and CDR2 YFSETQ. The CDR3 consists of 12 residues. CDR3 in amino acids: CASSRGDNEQFF. CDR3 DNA: TGCGCCAGCAGCCGGGGGGACAATGAGCAGTTCTTC.

The J gene is TRBJ2-2, the V gene TRBV2, with 10 bases identical to TRBD1. Germline loops: CDR1 SNHLY, CDR2 FYNNEI. The J segment lost 1 base and the V segment lost 9 bases, leaving 5 bases of the junction unmatched. The CDR3 totals 15 residues. In DNA form, the CDR3 reads TGTGCCAGTGCCCGGGACAGGGGGAACACCGGGGAGCTGTTTTTT. It is translated as CASARDRGNTGELFF.

The rearrangement links TRBV5-1 to TRBJ2-5, with 8 bases that match TRBD2. The germline gives CDR1 SGHRS, CDR2 YFSETQ. Trimming at V came to 3 bases and at J to 2 bases, leaving 9 bases not matched to a gene. The CDR3 covers 16 residues. The CDR3 DNA sequence: TGCGCCAGCAGCTGGTTGGCGGGGGGCACACAAGAGACCCAGTACTTC. Amino acids: CASSWLAGGTQETQYF.

The chain carries TRBV19 and TRBJ1-1, with 9 positions matching TRBD1. Germline V gene data show CDR1 as LNHDA and CDR2 as SQIVND (reference sequence). The V and J ends lost 9 bases and 6 bases, in that order; junction bases with no gene match: 5. The CDR3 has 12 amino acids. The CDR3 protein is CASRDRDAEAFF. Here the CDR3 DNA reads TGTGCCAGCCGGGACAGGGACGCTGAAGCTTTCTTT.

This chain links TRBV23-1 with TRBJ1-5; D gene unclear. TRBV23-1 is an open reading frame, and its role is uncertain. Between the trimmed V and J ends, which lost 1 base and 0 bases, there was a span of 22 bases. CDR3 length: 20 residues. In nucleotides, the CDR3 is TGCGCCAGCAGTCAATATAACTTTTCGGCTCTACCACTTAGCAATCAGCCCCAGCATTTT. This gives the protein CASSQYNFSALPLSNQPQHF.

The chain couples TRBV11-2 to TRBJ2-3; D is perhaps TRBD1 (5 bases). Trimming pared 10 bases from V and 4 bases from J, leaving 12 bases between. Germline V CDR1 and CDR2: SGHAT, FQNNGV. The CDR3 is 12 residues long. Here the CDR3 reads CATLDRPDTQYF. DNA of the CDR3: TGTGCCACCCTTGACAGACCAGATACGCAGTATTTT.